A selection of T cell receptor beta chains follows, all from one sample in a study of human T cells and chemical hapten exposure. Via MiXCR, TCRdb re-called the RACE reads, giving one row per CDR3 protein. The sample has some 80,000 distinct CDR3 sequences, roughly 10% seen once. Sequencing used whole blood, obtained in connection with sensitization to the hapten diphenylcyclopropenone (DPC). The receptors shown here come from a woman aged 30 to 39 with alopecia areata. Some clones in this sample may be carry-over from other donors' samples. CDR3s include the opening cysteine and the closing phenylalanine or tryptophan. D genes are given only for firm matches. Rows may omit the clone size; those that give it use once, few, many or a size class.

CDR3 length	clone size	J gene	V gene	D gene	CDR3 protein	CDR3 DNA
16	many	TRBJ2-2	TRBV19	TRBD2	CASSILEGGRTGELFF	TGTGCCAGTAGTATTCTAGAGGGAGGGCGCACCGGGGAGCTGTTTTTT
13	few	TRBJ1-2	TRBV4-2	TRBD1	CASSKDRAGGYTF	TGTGCCAGCAGCAAAGACAGGGCCGGCGGCTACACCTTC
15	many	TRBJ2-3	TRBV20-1	TRBD2	CSAPRTSGITDTQYF	TGCAGTGCTCCACGGACTAGCGGGATCACAGATACGCAGTATTTT
12	-	TRBJ2-2	TRBV10-3	-	CAIRDGGAELFF	TGTGCCATCAGGGACGGGGGTGCGGAGCTGTTTTTT
18	few	TRBJ1-6	TRBV7-6	TRBD1	CASRLASGQGANNSPLHF	TGTGCCAGCAGATTAGCCTCGGGACAGGGGGCGAATAATTCACCCCTCCACTTT
15	few	TRBJ2-3	TRBV19	TRBD2	CASSFSGGSTDTQYF	TGTGCCAGTAGTTTTAGCGGGGGAAGCACAGATACGCAGTATTTT
16	-	TRBJ1-5	TRBV6-2/TRBV6-3	-	CASSYSFTALNQPQHF	TGTGCCAGCAGTTACTCATTTACAGCTTTAAATCAGCCCCAGCATTTT
13	-	TRBJ2-3	TRBV7-2	-	CASRSRWADTQYF	TGTGCCAGCAGGTCGCGATGGGCAGATACGCAGTATTTT
13	many	TRBJ1-5	TRBV12-3/TRBV12-4	-	CASSLKGDQPQHF	TGTGCCAGCAGTTTAAAGGGGGATCAGCCCCAGCATTTT
13	-	TRBJ2-2	TRBV7-6	-	CVSSLDPTGELFF	TGTGTCAGCAGCTTAGACCCCACCGGGGAGCTGTTTTTT
15	-	TRBJ2-1	TRBV6-5	-	CASSYSPGIYNEQFF	TGTGCCAGCAGTTACTCACCTGGGATCTACAATGAGCAGTTCTTC
14	-	TRBJ2-6	TRBV7-9	-	CASSLTAGANVLTF	TGTGCCAGCAGCTTAACAGCTGGGGCCAACGTCCTGACTTTC
13	many	TRBJ1-1	TRBV12-3/TRBV12-4	-	CASRRGEGTEAFF	TGTGCCAGCAGGCGCGGGGAGGGGACTGAAGCTTTCTTT
12	-	TRBJ2-1	TRBV3-1	TRBD2	CASSRLAGEQFF	TGTGCCAGCAGCAGACTAGCCGGCGAGCAGTTCTTC
16	many	TRBJ2-2	TRBV6-2/TRBV6-3	TRBD1	CASSYGQGTNTGELFF	TGTGCCAGCAGTTACGGACAGGGGACGAACACCGGGGAGCTGTTTTTT
16	-	TRBJ2-2	TRBV5-1	-	CASSFAVQLNTGELFF	TGCGCCAGCAGCTTTGCTGTCCAGTTAAACACCGGGGAGCTGTTTTTT
13	-	TRBJ2-3	TRBV29-1	-	CSVGNPIADTQYF	TGCAGCGTTGGGAATCCGATTGCGGATACGCAGTATTTT
14	many	TRBJ1-1	TRBV12-3/TRBV12-4	-	CASSHGSLNTEAFF	TGTGCCAGCTCACATGGGAGTCTGAACACTGAAGCTTTCTTT
13	-	TRBJ1-3	TRBV12-3/TRBV12-4	-	CASSLGSGNTIYF	TGTGCCAGCAGTTTGGGGTCTGGAAACACCATATATTTT
16	few	TRBJ1-4	TRBV10-3	-	CAISATLNRREEKLFF	TGTGCCATCAGTGCGACCTTGAATCGGCGGGAGGAAAAACTGTTTTTT
14	-	TRBJ2-5	TRBV3-1	TRBD2	CASSATSGQETQYF	TGTGCCAGCAGCGCGACTAGCGGACAAGAGACCCAGTACTTC
13	many	TRBJ2-7	TRBV27	-	CASSKGVTYEQYF	TGTGCCAGCAGTAAGGGGGTGACCTACGAGCAGTACTTC
15	many	TRBJ1-2	TRBV5-4	-	CASSAGPAANYGYTF	TGTGCCAGCAGCGCAGGACCGGCGGCTAACTATGGCTACACCTTC
16	-	TRBJ2-7	TRBV6-4	TRBD2	CASSDSGTSRAYEQYF	TGTGCCAGCAGTGACTCGGGGACTAGTCGGGCCTACGAGCAGTACTTC
13	many	TRBJ2-3	TRBV28	-	CASSLEGGDTQYF	TGTGCCAGCAGTTTGGAGGGGGGAGATACGCAGTATTTT
14	-	TRBJ2-5	TRBV4-1	TRBD1	CASSQTGGQETQYF	TGCGCCAGCAGCCAAACAGGGGGCCAAGAGACCCAGTACTTC
20	-	TRBJ2-3	TRBV2	TRBD2	CASSAGPGLAGKGEPDTQYF	TGTGCCAGCAGTGCCGGGCCGGGACTAGCGGGAAAAGGGGAGCCAGATACGCAGTATTTT
15	many	TRBJ1-2	TRBV29-1	TRBD1	CSVTSGTGINYGYTF	TGCAGCGTGACATCCGGGACAGGGATTAACTATGGCTACACCTTC